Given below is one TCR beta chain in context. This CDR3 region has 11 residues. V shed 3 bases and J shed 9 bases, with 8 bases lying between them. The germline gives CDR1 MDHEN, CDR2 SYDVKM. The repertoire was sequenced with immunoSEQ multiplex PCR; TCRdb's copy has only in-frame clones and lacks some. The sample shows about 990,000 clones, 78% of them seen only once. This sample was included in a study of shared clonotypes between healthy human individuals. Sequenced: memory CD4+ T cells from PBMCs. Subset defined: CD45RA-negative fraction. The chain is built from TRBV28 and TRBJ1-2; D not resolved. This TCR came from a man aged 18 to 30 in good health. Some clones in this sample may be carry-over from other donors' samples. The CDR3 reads CASSLMGSYTF. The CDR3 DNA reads TGTGCCAGCAGTTTGATGGGGAGCTACACCTTC.